This record looks at one T cell receptor beta chain sequence and its context. The data derive from a study of blood T cell repertoires in COVID-19. Study summary: The origin of the acute and convalescent COVID-19 samples was the United States, Italy and Spain. The cDNA or gDNA used as material had been derived from T cells, B-cell-depleted T cells, or PBMCs.

The CDR3 sequence is 14 residues long. Germline assignment: CDR1 MNHEY and CDR2 SVGAGI. V lost 6 bases and J lost 0; bases outside the gene matches: 2. As processed by the authors: For nucleated cells, counts were estimated from reference gene primer amplification. Produced via immunoSEQ multiplex PCR; TCRdb's table is partial and in-frame only. Clone size and the V and J calls come from that table; the DNA yielded D and trimming. The sample yields 200,000 to 300,000 clones, nearly 90% seen once. This chain connects TRBV6-5 to TRBJ1-5; 7 positions match TRBD1. Specimen: peripheral blood. This receptor was identified in a young woman with acute or convalescent COVID-19. The CDR3: CASRQGGSNQPQHF. As DNA, the CDR3 is TGTGCCAGCAGGCAGGGGGGTAGCAATCAGCCCCAGCATTTT.